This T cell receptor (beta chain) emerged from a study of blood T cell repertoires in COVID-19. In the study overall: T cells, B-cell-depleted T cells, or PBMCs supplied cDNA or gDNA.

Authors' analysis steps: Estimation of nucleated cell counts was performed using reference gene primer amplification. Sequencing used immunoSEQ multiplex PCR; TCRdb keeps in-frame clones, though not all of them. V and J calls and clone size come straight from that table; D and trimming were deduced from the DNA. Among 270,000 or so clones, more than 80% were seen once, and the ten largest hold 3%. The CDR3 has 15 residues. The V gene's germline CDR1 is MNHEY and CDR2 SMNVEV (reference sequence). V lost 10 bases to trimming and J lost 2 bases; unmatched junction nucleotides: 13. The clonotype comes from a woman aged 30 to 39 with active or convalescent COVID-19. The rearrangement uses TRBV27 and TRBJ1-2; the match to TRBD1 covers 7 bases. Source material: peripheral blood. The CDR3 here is CAITGQAEPNYGYTF. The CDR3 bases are TGTGCCATCACAGGACAGGCCGAGCCCAACTATGGCTACACCTTC.